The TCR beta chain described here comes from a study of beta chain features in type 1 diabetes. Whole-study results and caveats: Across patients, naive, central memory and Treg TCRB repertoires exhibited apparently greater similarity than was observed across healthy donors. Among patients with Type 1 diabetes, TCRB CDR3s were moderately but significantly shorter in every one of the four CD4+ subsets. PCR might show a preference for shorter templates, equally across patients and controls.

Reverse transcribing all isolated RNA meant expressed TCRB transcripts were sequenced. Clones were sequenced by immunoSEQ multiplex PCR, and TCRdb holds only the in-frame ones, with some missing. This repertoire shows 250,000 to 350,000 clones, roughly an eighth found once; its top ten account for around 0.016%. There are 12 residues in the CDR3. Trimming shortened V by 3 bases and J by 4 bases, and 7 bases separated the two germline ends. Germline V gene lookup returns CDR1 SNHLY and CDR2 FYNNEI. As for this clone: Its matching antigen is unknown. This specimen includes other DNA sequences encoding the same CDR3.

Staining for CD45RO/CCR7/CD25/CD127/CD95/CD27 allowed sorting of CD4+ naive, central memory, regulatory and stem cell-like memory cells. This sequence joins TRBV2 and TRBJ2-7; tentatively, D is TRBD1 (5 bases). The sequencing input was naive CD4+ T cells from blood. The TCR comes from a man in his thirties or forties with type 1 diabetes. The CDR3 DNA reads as TGTGCCAGCAGTGAGTCAGGGTACGAGCAGTACTTC. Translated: CASSESGYEQYF.